This is a list of T cell receptor beta chains from one sample in a study of tumor-infiltrating lymphocytes in localized non-small cell lung cancer. Using immunoSEQ multiplex PCR, the repertoire was profiled, and TCRdb retains in-frame clones only, with some absent. The repertoire holds about 7,100 clones, 65% to 85% seen once, with around 10% in the top ten. Sequencing used lung tumor tissue. Receptor source: a human donor with non-small cell lung cancer. CDR3s include the opening cysteine and the closing phenylalanine or tryptophan. The D gene is left open where the match is weak. Size is stated for part of the rows, as once, few or many counts, or as a class when the clone is expanded.

clone size,D gene,J gene,V gene,CDR3 protein,CDR3 DNA
NA,TRBD1,TRBJ1-4,TRBV18,CASSNRQGMEKLFF,TGTGCCAGCTCAAACCGACAGGGTATGGAAAAACTGTTTTTT
NA,TRBD1,TRBJ2-3,TRBV5-8,CASSRDRGDTQYF,TGTGCCAGCAGTCGGGACAGGGGAGATACGCAGTATTTT
NA,NA,TRBJ2-5,TRBV29-1,CSVLGQKETQYF,TGCAGCGTCCTCGGACAGAAAGAGACCCAGTACTTC
NA,TRBD2,TRBJ2-3,TRBV30,CAWTGSGSSTDTQYF,TGTGCCTGGACCGGTAGCGGGAGTAGCACAGATACGCAGTATTTT
few,TRBD2,TRBJ2-1,TRBV7-6,CASSFSGTSYGQFF,TGTGCCAGCAGCTTTAGCGGGACTAGCTATGGGCAGTTCTTC
NA,TRBD2,TRBJ2-1,TRBV27,CASNGWGSSGRGGANEQFF,TGTGCCAGCAATGGCTGGGGGTCTAGCGGGAGAGGGGGGGCCAATGAGCAGTTCTTC
NA,NA,TRBJ2-5,TRBV27,CASSLSTRVWEETQYF,TGTGCCAGCAGTTTATCCACCCGGGTCTGGGAAGAGACCCAGTACTTC
NA,NA,TRBJ1-3,TRBV7-9,CASSRMGNSGNTIYF,TGTGCCAGCAGCCGAATGGGGAACTCTGGAAACACCATATATTTT
NA,NA,TRBJ2-1,TRBV4-2,CASSQEAVEGYNEQFF,TGTGCCAGCAGCCAAGAAGCGGTGGAGGGGTACAATGAGCAGTTCTTC
NA,NA,TRBJ2-7,TRBV10-2,CASSESSGLRYEQYF,TGCGCCAGCAGTGAGTCCTCAGGGCTTAGGTACGAGCAGTACTTC
NA,TRBD1,TRBJ1-5,TRBV4-1,CASSQRRQGPNQPQHF,TGCGCCAGCAGCCAACGCAGACAGGGCCCAAATCAGCCCCAGCATTTT
NA,NA,TRBJ1-3,TRBV6-1,CASRDFGSGNTIYF,TGTGCCAGCAGGGACTTTGGCTCTGGAAACACCATATATTTT
NA,NA,TRBJ1-6,TRBV27,CASRQGLNSPLHF,TGTGCCAGCAGACAGGGATTGAATTCACCCCTCCACTTT
NA,NA,TRBJ1-1,TRBV11-3,CASSWSVNTEAFF,TGTGCCAGCAGCTGGTCAGTGAACACTGAAGCTTTCTTT
few,TRBD1,TRBJ2-7,TRBV5-5,CASTRGQPMAPSYEQYF,TGTGCCAGCACCCGGGGACAGCCGATGGCCCCCTCCTACGAGCAGTACTTC
NA,NA,TRBJ1-1,TRBV6-1,CASNPRGGDTEAFF,TGTGCCAGCAATCCGCGTGGGGGAGACACTGAAGCTTTCTTT
NA,NA,TRBJ1-1,TRBV5-5,CASSLGWGGAAEAFF,TGTGCCAGCAGCTTGGGCTGGGGGGGCGCAGCTGAAGCTTTCTTT
NA,NA,TRBJ1-5,TRBV11-2,CASSLDGQWAQPQHF,TGTGCCAGCAGCTTAGACGGACAGTGGGCACAGCCCCAGCATTTT
few,NA,TRBJ1-1,TRBV7-6,CASSLTPGVNTEAFF,TGTGCCAGCAGCTTAACCCCAGGGGTGAACACTGAAGCTTTCTTT
NA,NA,TRBJ2-2,TRBV7-3,CASSLERDNTGELFF,TGTGCCAGCAGCTTGGAAAGGGATAACACCGGGGAGCTGTTTTTT
NA,NA,TRBJ1-4,TRBV11-2,CASSPMTAPGEKLFF,TGTGCCAGCAGCCCAATGACGGCACCGGGAGAAAAACTGTTTTTT
NA,TRBD2,TRBJ2-1,TRBV5-1,CASSWTSGNDEQFF,TGCGCCAGCAGCTGGACTAGCGGGAACGATGAGCAGTTCTTC
NA,TRBD1,TRBJ2-5,TRBV2,CASSQDRGSKETQYF,TGTGCCAGCAGCCAGGACAGGGGGTCGAAAGAGACCCAGTACTTC
NA,NA,TRBJ2-7,TRBV2,CASSPRGTGYEQYF,TGTGCCAGCAGTCCCCGGGGTACTGGCTACGAGCAGTACTTC
NA,TRBD1,TRBJ1-1,TRBV11-2,CASSFRDRGSLETEAFF,TGTGCCAGCAGCTTCCGTGACAGGGGTTCCCTGGAGACTGAAGCTTTCTTT
NA,NA,TRBJ2-5,TRBV11-2,CASSVTELETQYF,TGTGCCAGCAGCGTCACAGAATTAGAGACCCAGTACTTC
NA,NA,TRBJ1-3,TRBV28,CASSLYSPRSSGNTIYF,TGTGCCAGCAGTTTATATTCCCCCAGGTCCTCTGGAAACACCATATATTTT
NA,NA,TRBJ1-6,TRBV30,CAWIGPNSPLHF,TGTGCCTGGATAGGGCCAAATTCACCCCTCCACTTT
NA,NA,TRBJ1-1,TRBV5-4,CASSSTNTEAFF,TGTGCCAGCAGCTCCACTAACACTGAAGCTTTCTTT
NA,NA,TRBJ2-5,TRBV12-5,CASGFQGTETQYF,TGTGCTAGTGGTTTTCAGGGGACGGAGACCCAGTACTTC
few,NA,TRBJ2-6,TRBV18,CASSRGWDGANVLTF,TGTGCCAGCTCACGAGGATGGGATGGGGCCAACGTCCTGACTTTC
NA,TRBD1,TRBJ1-5,TRBV6-1,CASRQGTVSNQPQHF,TGTGCCAGCAGGCAAGGGACAGTTAGCAATCAGCCCCAGCATTTT
NA,NA,TRBJ1-1,TRBV29-1,CSVEESNTEAFF,TGCAGCGTTGAGGAGTCGAACACTGAAGCTTTCTTT
NA,NA,TRBJ2-7,TRBV29-1,CSVGASSYEQYF,TGCAGCGTAGGGGCGAGCTCCTACGAGCAGTACTTC
NA,NA,TRBJ1-5,TRBV2,CASTPSILGNQPQHF,TGTGCCAGCACCCCCAGCATCCTGGGCAATCAGCCCCAGCATTTT
NA,NA,TRBJ2-1,TRBV7-2,CASSLLDYYNEQFF,TGTGCCAGCAGCTTGTTGGACTATTACAATGAGCAGTTCTTC